These 20 T cell receptor beta chains were sequenced from one sample in a study of OX40 agonist ivuxolimab in advanced cancers. Profiling relied on immunoSEQ multiplex PCR, and the TCRdb table lists in-frame clones only, not all of them. The table lists 25,000 or so clones, roughly three quarters of them singletons. Sequences were derived from CD4+ or CD8+ T cells sorted from blood, sampled in a trial of the OX40 agonist ivuxolimab. These receptors came from an adult with an advanced solid tumor such as melanoma, head and neck, liver or kidney cancer.

J is TRBJ1-2 and V is TRBV5-1; possible D gene TRBD1, 5 bases. V was trimmed by 0 bases and J by 8 bases, leaving 14 bases between them. The CDR3 has 14 residues. CDR1 and CDR2 from the germline V gene are SGHRS and YFSETQ. The CDR3 coding sequence is TGCGCCAGCAGCTTGGTAGGGGCGGGCTACGGCTACACCTTC. It encodes CASSLVGAGYGYTF. The full variable domain, its missing parts supplied by reference TRBV5-1 and TRBJ1-2, is KAGVTQTPRYLIKTRGQQVTLSCSPISGHRSVSWYQQTPGQGLQFLFEYFSETQRNKGNFPGRFSGRQFSNSRSEMNVSTLELGDSALYLCASSLVGAGYGYTFGSGTRLTVV.

The rearrangement links TRBV11-2 to TRBJ2-5, with D possibly being TRBD2 (5 bases). V lost 2 bases, J lost 5 bases, and 6 bases lay in between. Germline values: CDR1 SGHAT, CDR2 FQNNGV. This CDR3 spans 12 amino acids. The DNA of the CDR3 is TGTGCCAGCAGCTTAACGGGGGAGACCCAGTACTTC. Its protein product is CASSLTGETQYF.

The J gene is TRBJ1-2, the V gene TRBV7-9, with a tentative D call TRBD1 (5 bases). V lost 5 bases and J 3 bases, leaving 10 bases between the germline ends. CDR3 length: 13 residues. Germline CDR1 is SEHNR and CDR2 is FQNEAQ (reference sequence). The CDR3 DNA reads TGTGCCAGCAGCCGGGACGGTCACTATGGCTACACCTTC. This encodes CASSRDGHYGYTF. The complete variable domain, with remaining parts taken from reference TRBV7-9 and TRBJ1-2, reads DTGVSQNPRHKITKRGQNVTFRCDPISEHNRLYWYRQTLGQGPEFLTYFQNEAQLEKSRLLSDRFSAERPKGSFSTLEIQRTEQGDSAMYLCASSRDGHYGYTFGSGTRLTVV.

The J gene is TRBJ2-5, the V gene TRBV19; no firm D call. This CDR3 is 13 amino acids long. V was clipped by 5 bases and J by 2 bases, with 9 bases between them. Germline CDR1 LNHDA, CDR2 SQIVND (reference sequence). Here the CDR3 reads CASSGTQQETQYF. In DNA form, the CDR3 reads TGTGCCAGTAGTGGTACCCAACAAGAGACCCAGTACTTC.

The rearrangement uses TRBV14 and TRBJ1-1; a possible D gene is TRBD1 (5 bases). The CDR3 runs to 14 residues. The V end was cut by 1 base, the J end by 6 bases, with 12 bases between. CDR1 and CDR2 from the germline V gene are SGHDN and FVKESK. The CDR3 nucleotides read TGTGCCAGCAGCCAAGGATGGGGGGACGCTGAAGCTTTCTTT. Its protein product is CASSQGWGDAEAFF.

The genes are TRBV27 and TRBJ1-6; D not certain. Germline CDR1 and CDR2: MNHEY and SMNVEV (reference sequence). The CDR3 loop spans 13 amino acids. The germline V and J ends were trimmed by 2 bases and 10 bases, with 9 bases remaining between them. The CDR3 DNA reads as TGTGCCAGCAGTTTACGTCATTCATCACCCCTCCACTTT. It translates to CASSLRHSSPLHF.

This clone has just one count. The chain joins TRBV7-6 to TRBJ2-3; D perhaps matches TRBD1 (6 bases). Trimming removed 5 bases at V and 3 bases at J, with 18 bases between. The CDR3 runs 16 residues. Germline loops: CDR1 SGHVS, CDR2 FNYEAQ. The CDR3 DNA follows: TGTGCCAGCAGCCCCCCCGATATACAGGGTACAGATACGCAGTATTTT. Its protein product is CASSPPDIQGTDTQYF.

This clone has only a few counts. The chain employs TRBV6-1 and TRBJ1-1; D gene ambiguous. The CDR3 covers 13 residues. Looked up from germline, CDR1 is MNHNS and CDR2 is SASEGT. V shed 6 bases and J shed 1 base, with 9 bases lying between them. The CDR3 nucleotides read TGTGCCAGCAGGGAAACTAAGAACACTGAAGCTTTCTTT. Encoded protein: CASRETKNTEAFF.

The chain couples TRBV6-5 to TRBJ2-7, with 7 nucleotides matching TRBD1. The CDR3 sequence is 14 residues long. V shed 5 bases and J 3 bases; nucleotides not matched to a gene: 7. From germline, CDR1 is MNHEY and CDR2 SVGAGI. The CDR3 region has the DNA TGTGCCAGCAGTCGTCGACAGGGCTTCTACGAGCAGTACTTC. Its protein is CASSRRQGFYEQYF.

The J gene is TRBJ1-2, the V gene TRBV21-1. TRBV21-1 is deemed a pseudogene. The CDR3 is 16 amino acids. CDR3 bases: TGTGCCAGCAGCAATTTTTTAGCTACAGAGACCTATGGCTACACCTTC. Amino acids: CASSNFLATETYGYTF.

The V and J genes are TRBV28 and TRBJ1-2, with D unresolved. Trimming left V 6 bases short and J 0 bases short, with 8 bases between. CDR3 length: 13 residues. Germline V lookup: CDR1 MDHEN, CDR2 SYDVKM. As DNA, the CDR3 is TGTGCCAGCAGCCTAGATACTAACTATGGCTACACCTTC. It encodes CASSLDTNYGYTF.

In its sample, this clone was seen a few times. V is TRBV19 and J is TRBJ2-7; D is uncertain. CDR3 length: 15 residues. CDR1 and CDR2 from the germline V gene are LNHDA and SQIVND (reference sequence). V was pared by 4 bases and J by 4 bases, with 17 bases between. The CDR3 bases are TGTGCCAGTAGTACGGCCTCATCCGCGCGATACGAGCAGTACTTC. This encodes CASSTASSARYEQYF.

The chain has TRBV7-2 and TRBJ1-2; D gene uncertain. V was cut by 1 base and J by 7 bases, with 13 bases left in between. The CDR3 covers 14 residues. The germline V gene encodes CDR1 SGHTA and CDR2 FQGNSA. In DNA, the CDR3 is TGTGCCAGCAGCTTAGAGGCCCCATTAGGTGGCTACACCTTC. This codes for CASSLEAPLGGYTF.

The CDR3 spells CASSAGQGANIQYF. Here the CDR3 DNA reads TGTGCCAGCAGCGCGGGACAGGGGGCGAACATTCAGTACTTC. The chain uses TRBV2 and TRBJ2-4, with 12 bases identical to TRBD1. CDR3 length equals 14 residues. With V trimmed by 6 bases and J by 7 bases, 4 bases remained unmatched. Germline CDR1 is SNHLY and CDR2 is FYNNEI.

This chain joins TRBV5-4 and TRBJ2-5, with 10 bases matching TRBD2. The CDR3 covers 14 residues. CDR1 is SGHNT and CDR2 is YYREEE in the germline V gene (reference sequence). V was clipped by 1 base and J by 5 bases; unmatched bases: 2. CDR3 DNA sequence: TGTGCCAGCAGCTTGAGCGGGGGGGCGGAGACCCAGTACTTC. Translation gives CASSLSGGAETQYF.

The CDR3 region is CAGRKDRDQPQHF. CDR3 sequence (DNA): TGTGCCGGCCGTAAGGATAGGGATCAGCCCCAGCATTTT. The J gene is TRBJ1-5, the V gene TRBV6-1; no definite D call. The CDR3 has 13 residues. Trimming took 11 bases from V and 5 from J, leaving 16 bases between them. CDR1 MNHNS and CDR2 SASEGT come from the germline V gene.

The gene calls are TRBV5-8 and TRBJ2-3, with D maybe TRBD2 (5 bases). V was trimmed by 1 base and J by 0 bases, leaving 12 bases between them. CDR3 length: 16 amino acids. The germline V gene has CDR1 SGHTS and CDR2 YDEGEE. The DNA of the CDR3 is TGTGCCAGCAGCTTGACCTTAGCGAGTAGCACAGATACGCAGTATTTT. It codes for CASSLTLASSTDTQYF.

The rearrangement links TRBV14 to TRBJ1-1; the D gene is possibly TRBD1 (6 bases). The CDR3 has 13 residues. Between the trimmed V and J ends, which lost 5 bases and 4 bases, there was a span of 11 bases. Per the germline V gene, CDR1 is SGHDN and CDR2 is FVKESK. The CDR3 DNA sequence: TGTGCCAGCAGCATACAGGGAAGCACTGAAGCTTTCTTT. Residues: CASSIQGSTEAFF.

The rearrangement links TRBV7-2 to TRBJ1-5; 11 bases map to TRBD1. Trimming took 2 bases from V and 6 from J; bases not matched to a gene: 3. CDR1 and CDR2 from the germline V gene are SGHTA and FQGNSA. The CDR3 has 15 residues. The CDR3: CASSLSGQGVQPQHF. CDR3 nucleotides: TGTGCCAGCAGCTTATCGGGACAGGGGGTTCAGCCCCAGCATTTT.

The chain joins TRBV29-1 to TRBJ2-7, with 8 bases lining up with TRBD1. The junction had 3 bases not matched to a gene; V was cut back by 2 bases and J by 0 bases. Germline assignment: CDR1 SQVTM and CDR2 ANQGSEA. The CDR3 consists of 14 residues. CDR3: CSVESQGASYEQYF. The CDR3 DNA reads TGCAGCGTTGAAAGTCAGGGGGCCTCCTACGAGCAGTACTTC.